A selection of T cell receptor beta chains follows, all from one sample in a study of T cell repertoires in cytomegalovirus infection. No antigen has been identified for these receptors. One entry per CDR3 protein, called by TCRdb with MiXCR from the reads. This table holds 200,000 or so distinct CDR3 sequences, approximately 40% found once. The specimen comprised CD8+ T cells from cultured PBMCs, sampled from culture after CMV antigen stimulation. The receptors shown here come from a human donor in good health (CMV status not recorded). Some clones in this sample may be carry-over from other donors' samples. CDR3s leave out the opening cysteine and the closing phenylalanine or tryptophan. D genes are given only for firm matches.

j_call	v_call	d_call	cdr3_aa
TRBJ2-2	TRBV7-6	-	ASSFGLGNTGELF
TRBJ2-7	TRBV2	TRBD1	ASKGGPGETHSYEQY
TRBJ2-3	TRBV5-1	-	ASSRGLTGTDTQY
TRBJ1-2	TRBV7-9	TRBD1	ASSPSTGNYGYT
TRBJ2-3	TRBV5-1	TRBD1	ASSWRGRQGPGGTDTQY
TRBJ2-1	TRBV28	-	ASSFRTTTYNEQF
TRBJ2-7	TRBV25-1	-	ASSASLGILEEQY
TRBJ2-7	TRBV7-8	-	ASSSSRASRRYDEQY
TRBJ2-7	TRBV11-2	TRBD2	ASSIRGGPYEQY
TRBJ1-4	TRBV19	TRBD1	ASSGQGGPTNEKLF
TRBJ2-1	TRBV12-3/TRBV12-4	TRBD1	ASSSGTGNWNEQF
TRBJ1-3	TRBV12-3/TRBV12-4	TRBD1	ASSLTRLPRDRGSGNTIY
TRBJ2-7	TRBV11-2	-	ASSSPGDEQY
TRBJ2-1	TRBV7-8	TRBD1	ASSRDRAPYNEQF
TRBJ1-2	TRBV19	-	ASSMRTAPNGYT
TRBJ1-3	TRBV20-1	TRBD1	SAFGRGHGNTIY
TRBJ2-1	TRBV7-9	-	ASSPGPWDEQF
TRBJ2-3	TRBV7-9	-	ASSLRPSDSTDTQY
TRBJ2-7	TRBV7-8	-	ASTTPRGEQY
TRBJ2-5	TRBV27	TRBD2	AGTPGGPEETQY
TRBJ1-1	TRBV7-2	-	ASTGWNSEAF
TRBJ1-5	TRBV2	TRBD1	ASSKQGVRQPQH
TRBJ2-7	TRBV2	TRBD1	AGRQGITYEQY
TRBJ1-2	TRBV5-6	-	ASSLTGYLYGYT
TRBJ2-1	TRBV2	-	ASSGASEGDNEQF
TRBJ2-5	TRBV12-3/TRBV12-4	-	ASSLEGRQETQY
TRBJ1-1	TRBV27	-	ASSFSGAEAF
TRBJ1-5	TRBV6-1	-	ASSESPWGSNQPQH
TRBJ1-1	TRBV28	-	ASSRWVTYGTMNTEAF
TRBJ2-7	TRBV7-2	-	ASGGYEQY
TRBJ2-7	TRBV20-1	-	SATGGESYEQY
TRBJ2-1	TRBV7-6	TRBD2	ASSLACGGAPNEQF
TRBJ2-5	TRBV7-9	-	ASSLPGLEETQY
TRBJ1-1	TRBV7-2	-	ASSEDHRETEAF
TRBJ1-3	TRBV12-3/TRBV12-4	TRBD1	ATSGTGGNTIY
TRBJ2-3	TRBV27	-	ASSLWPLRTSTDTQY
TRBJ2-1	TRBV5-1	-	ASSLAGHPLPYNEQF
TRBJ2-1	TRBV5-5	-	ASSGRVLDPAEEQF
TRBJ1-5	TRBV27	TRBD1	ASSLYGTGKYQPQH
TRBJ2-7	TRBV7-9	-	ASSLMGDYEQY